The rows below give T cell receptor beta chains drawn from one sample of a study of PD-1 blockade in mismatch repair-deficient tumors. Some clones are missing from TCRdb's copy, which holds only in-frame ones; the method was immunoSEQ multiplex PCR. Among under 25,000 clones listed, about four fifths were seen once. The sequencing here drew on peripheral blood, taken 2 weeks after starting pembrolizumab. The receptors stem from an adult with mismatch repair-deficient cancer. Both conserved end residues are part of each CDR3. Fields, in order: D gene, V gene, J gene, clone size, CDR3 protein, CDR3 DNA. A D gene is named only where the DNA matches it firmly. Clone size is stated in some rows and not others, as once, few, many or a class when expanded.

>TRBD2|TRBV5-1|TRBJ2-7|NA
CASAEAGGYEQYF
TGCGCCAGCGCTGAAGCGGGAGGCTACGAGCAGTACTTC
>TRBD1|TRBV6-4|TRBJ1-4|NA
CASRPQGAKLAEEKLFF
TGTGCCAGCAGACCTCAGGGGGCAAAGTTGGCGGAAGAAAAACTGTTTTTT
>NA|TRBV14|TRBJ1-1|NA
CASSPQRYTEAFF
TGTGCCAGCAGCCCCCAGCGCTACACTGAAGCTTTCTTT
>NA|TRBV6-6|TRBJ2-5|NA
CASSGGPGTQYF
TGTGCCAGCAGCGGGGGTCCTGGGACCCAGTACTTC
>TRBD1|TRBV2|TRBJ2-3|once
CASSEGQVTDTQYF
TGTGCCAGCAGTGAGGGACAGGTCACAGATACGCAGTATTTT
>TRBD2|TRBV6-4|TRBJ2-2|few
CASSAGTSDTGELFF
TGTGCCAGCAGTGCCGGGACTAGCGACACCGGGGAGCTGTTTTTT
>TRBD1|TRBV19|TRBJ1-5|NA
CASSEQGVVGNQPQHF
TGTGCCAGTAGTGAACAGGGGGTGGTCGGCAATCAGCCCCAGCATTTT
>NA|TRBV13|TRBJ1-5|NA
CASSLNQPQHF
TGTGCCAGCAGCTTAAATCAGCCCCAGCATTTT
>NA|TRBV5-6|TRBJ2-5|NA
CASSFLLKETQYF
TGTGCCAGCAGCTTCTTACTTAAAGAGACCCAGTACTTC
>NA|TRBV7-9|TRBJ2-7|NA
CASSPGIGEQYF
TGTGCCAGCAGCCCGGGGATCGGCGAGCAGTACTTC
>TRBD2|TRBV28|TRBJ2-7|NA
CASSGLAGSSYEQYF
TGTGCCAGCAGCGGACTAGCGGGAAGCTCCTACGAGCAGTACTTC
>NA|TRBV21-1|TRBJ1-2|NA
CASSKLKGQGGIYGYTF
TGTGCCAGCAGCAAACTCAAGGGACAGGGGGGAATCTATGGCTACACCTTC
>TRBD2|TRBV12-5|TRBJ2-5|NA
CASGLSRGGQETQYF
TGTGCTAGTGGTTTGTCAAGGGGAGGGCAAGAGACCCAGTACTTC
>NA|TRBV7-8|TRBJ2-2|NA
CASEGTGELFF
TGTGCCAGCGAGGGCACCGGGGAGCTGTTTTTT
>TRBD2|TRBV25-1|TRBJ2-3|few
CASSGHVSAGGPKDTQYF
TGTGCCAGCAGTGGCCATGTATCAGCGGGAGGGCCTAAAGATACGCAGTATTTT
>TRBD2|TRBV11-2|TRBJ2-1|NA
CASSLARTSGYNEQFF
TGTGCCAGCAGCTTAGCCCGGACTAGCGGATACAATGAGCAGTTCTTC
>NA|TRBV6-5|TRBJ1-2|few
CASRVTENYGYTF
TGTGCCAGCAGGGTAACAGAGAACTATGGCTACACCTTC
>TRBD2|TRBV9|TRBJ2-7|NA
CASSSGGGGNYEQYF
TGTGCCAGCAGCTCTGGAGGCGGGGGGAACTACGAGCAGTACTTC
>NA|TRBV10-3|TRBJ2-3|few
CAISVDTRSVEYF
TGTGCCATCAGTGTGGACACTAGATCTGTTGAGTATTTT
>NA|TRBV18|TRBJ2-2|NA
CASSPNPREFFGELFF
TGTGCCAGCTCACCCAACCCCAGGGAATTTTTCGGGGAGCTGTTTTTT
>NA|TRBV28|TRBJ2-7|NA
CASKEKEFGYEQYF
TGTGCCAGCAAAGAAAAGGAGTTCGGTTACGAGCAGTACTTC
>NA|TRBV27|TRBJ2-7|NA
CASRPRGLSSYEQYF
TGTGCCAGCAGGCCAAGGGGGTTAAGCTCCTACGAGCAGTACTTC
>TRBD1|TRBV14|TRBJ2-7|NA
CASSHGDSGYEQYF
TGTGCCAGCAGCCACGGGGACAGTGGGTACGAGCAGTACTTC
>NA|TRBV7-9|TRBJ2-3|NA
CASSLDLGPGDTQYF
TGTGCCAGCAGCTTAGACCTGGGGCCTGGAGATACGCAGTATTTT
>NA|TRBV5-1|TRBJ2-7|NA
CASSLAFPRTVRKGSSYEQYF
TGCGCCAGCAGCTTGGCTTTTCCTCGGACAGTCCGGAAAGGAAGCTCCTACGAGCAGTACTTC
>TRBD1|TRBV6-1|TRBJ1-3|NA
CASRTGGSGNTIYF
TGTGCCAGCAGGACAGGGGGGTCTGGAAACACCATATATTTT
>TRBD1|TRBV13|TRBJ2-7|NA
CASSSQGATYEQYF
TGTGCCAGCAGCTCACAGGGGGCCACCTACGAGCAGTACTTC
>NA|TRBV25-1|TRBJ2-7|NA
CASSAGFLYEQYF
TGTGCCAGCAGTGCAGGGTTCCTCTACGAGCAGTACTTC
>NA|TRBV5-1|TRBJ2-3|NA
CASSLETRVTDTQYF
TGCGCCAGCAGCTTAGAGACTAGGGTCACAGATACGCAGTATTTT
>NA|TRBV11-2|TRBJ2-5|NA
CASSLERAGRETQYF
TGTGCCAGCAGCTTAGAGCGGGCAGGGCGAGAGACCCAGTACTTC
>TRBD2|TRBV28|TRBJ2-3|NA
CASSYLITGTSGRVSTDTQYF
TGTGCCAGCAGTTACCTCATCACCGGGACTAGCGGGAGGGTTAGCACAGATACGCAGTATTTT
>TRBD2|TRBV5-8|TRBJ2-3|NA
CASSLGGGSVPSTDTQYF
TGTGCCAGCAGCTTGGGTGGCGGGAGTGTTCCTAGCACAGATACGCAGTATTTT
>NA|TRBV5-1|TRBJ2-2|NA
CASSFPKQRTSEDTGELFF
TGCGCCAGCAGCTTCCCAAAACAAAGGACTTCGGAGGACACCGGGGAGCTGTTTTTT
>NA|TRBV28|TRBJ2-2|NA
CASSQYRGGSNTGELFF
TGTGCCAGCAGTCAGTACAGGGGGGGTTCGAACACCGGGGAGCTGTTTTTT
>NA|TRBV6-4|TRBJ2-6|NA
CASSDSPGSGANVLTF
TGTGCCAGCAGTGACTCGCCAGGGTCTGGGGCCAACGTCCTGACTTTC
>NA|TRBV7-9|TRBJ1-4|few
CASSQRGTESEKLFF
TGTGCCAGCAGCCAGCGGGGGACTGAGAGTGAAAAACTGTTTTTT
>NA|TRBV12-5|TRBJ2-1|NA
CASGLSNEQFF
TGTGCTAGTGGTTTGTCCAATGAGCAGTTCTTC
>NA|TRBV19|TRBJ2-1|NA
CASSPERTSILKQFF
TGTGCCAGTAGTCCTGAAAGGACATCGATTTTGAAGCAGTTCTTC
>NA|TRBV7-4|TRBJ2-7|NA
CASSLSGQSSSYEQYF
TGTGCCAGCAGCTTATCTGGACAGAGTAGCTCCTACGAGCAGTACTTC
>NA|TRBV5-1|TRBJ2-5|NA
CASSLQRETQYF
TGCGCCAGCAGCCTCCAACGAGAGACCCAGTACTTC
>NA|TRBV11-2|TRBJ2-3|NA
CASSPTTDTQYF
TGTGCCAGCAGCCCGACGACAGATACGCAGTATTTT
>NA|TRBV5-1|TRBJ2-2|once
CASSFWTPNTGELFF
TGCGCCAGCAGCTTTTGGACACCGAACACCGGGGAGCTGTTTTTT
>TRBD1|TRBV7-8|TRBJ2-5|NA
CASSPNVGQGQETQYF
TGTGCCAGCAGCCCTAATGTGGGACAGGGCCAAGAGACCCAGTACTTC
>NA|TRBV18|TRBJ1-1|NA
CASSGGASMNTEAFF
TGTGCCAGCTCAGGGGGGGCCAGCATGAACACTGAAGCTTTCTTT
>NA|TRBV21-1|TRBJ1-1|NA
CASSKGVRPNTEAFF
TGTGCCAGCAGCAAAGGGGTCAGGCCGAACACTGAAGCTTTCTTT
>TRBD2|TRBV9|TRBJ2-7|NA
CASSVAAGGYEQYF
TGTGCCAGCAGCGTAGCTGCGGGGGGCTACGAGCAGTACTTC
>TRBD2|TRBV27|TRBJ2-7|NA
CASSPLADLTYEQYF
TGTGCCAGCAGTCCACTAGCGGATCTCACCTACGAGCAGTACTTC